This note documents a single TCR beta chain sequence. Its target is not known. The method was immunoSEQ multiplex PCR; TCRdb's version includes in-frame clones alone and lacks a portion of them. The table includes 50,000 to 75,000 clones, 75% to 90% detected once. This sample stems from a study of graft-versus-host responses after intestinal transplantation. The wider study: Every recipient had anti-thymocyte globulin induction and roughly three years of tacrolimus plus steroids.

Trimming at V came to 1 base and at J to 3 bases, leaving 3 bases not matched to a gene. Germline-derived CDR1 and CDR2 are MGHRA and YSYEKL. The CDR3 sequence is 15 residues long. Graft tissue was processed to release intraepithelial and lamina propria lymphocytes. Notes on the study in general: High graft-versus-host to host-versus-graft T cell clonal ratios marked allografts of patients with graft-donor macrochimerism. GvH clone levels peaked in circulation, and this peak was associated with early post-transplant HvG declines. Marrow from the recipient contained GvH clones, some of which had appeared first in ileum or blood.

The receptor comes from a human patient who received an intestinal transplant, so some T cells may come from the graft donor. The material sequenced was ileum tissue, taken 350 to 400 days after transplant. This chain uses TRBV4-1 with TRBJ2-3; TRBD1 matches 8 bases. The CDR3 here is CASSQVRQGTDTQYF. The DNA for the CDR3 is TGCGCCAGCAGCCAAGTGCGACAGGGGACAGATACGCAGTATTTT.